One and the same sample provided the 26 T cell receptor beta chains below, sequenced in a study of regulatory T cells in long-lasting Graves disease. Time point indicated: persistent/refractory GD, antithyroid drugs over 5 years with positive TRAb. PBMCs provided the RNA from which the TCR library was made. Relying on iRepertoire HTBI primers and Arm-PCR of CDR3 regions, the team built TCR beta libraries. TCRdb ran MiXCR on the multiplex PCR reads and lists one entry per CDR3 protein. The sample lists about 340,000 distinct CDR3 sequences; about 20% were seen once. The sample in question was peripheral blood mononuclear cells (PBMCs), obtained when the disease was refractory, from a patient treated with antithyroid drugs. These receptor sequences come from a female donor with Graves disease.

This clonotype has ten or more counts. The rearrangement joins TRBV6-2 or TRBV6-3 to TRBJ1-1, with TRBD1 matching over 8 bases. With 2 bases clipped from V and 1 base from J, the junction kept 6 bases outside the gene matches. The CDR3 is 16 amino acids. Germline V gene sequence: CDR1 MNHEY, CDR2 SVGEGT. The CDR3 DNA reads TGTGCCAGCAGTTACCCGAGAGGACAGGGGAACACTGAAGCTTTCTTT. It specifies CASSYPRGQGNTEAFF.

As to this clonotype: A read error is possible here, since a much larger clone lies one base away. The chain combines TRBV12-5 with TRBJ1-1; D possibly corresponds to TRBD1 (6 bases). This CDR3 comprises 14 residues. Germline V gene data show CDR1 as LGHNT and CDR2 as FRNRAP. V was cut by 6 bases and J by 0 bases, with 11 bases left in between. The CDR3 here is CASGADSMNTEAFF. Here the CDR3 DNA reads TGTGCTAGTGGGGCGGACAGCATGAACACTGAAGCTTTCTTT.

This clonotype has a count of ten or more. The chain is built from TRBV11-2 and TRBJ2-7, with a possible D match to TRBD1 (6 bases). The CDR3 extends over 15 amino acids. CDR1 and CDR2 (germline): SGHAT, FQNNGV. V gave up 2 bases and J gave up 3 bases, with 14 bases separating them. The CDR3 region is CASSLPGTIYYEQYF. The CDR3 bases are TGTGCCAGCAGCTTACCTGGGACAATTTACTACGAGCAGTACTTC.

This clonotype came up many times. The CDR3: CASSSWGSDTYEQYF. DNA for the CDR3: TGTGCCAGCAGCTCGTGGGGCAGCGATACCTACGAGCAGTACTTC. This sequence joins TRBV11-3 and TRBJ2-7; D possibly corresponds to TRBD1 (5 bases). Germline V lookup: CDR1 SGHNT, CDR2 YENEEA. V lost 4 bases, J lost 2 bases, and 15 bases lay in between. The CDR3 spans 15 residues.

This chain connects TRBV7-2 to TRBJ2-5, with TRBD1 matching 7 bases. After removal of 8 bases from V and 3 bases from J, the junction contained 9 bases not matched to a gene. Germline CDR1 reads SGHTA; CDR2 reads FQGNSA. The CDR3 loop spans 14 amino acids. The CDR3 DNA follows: TGTGCCAGCGGGGTGAGGGGGCTGGAAGAGACCCAGTACTTC. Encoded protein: CASGVRGLEETQYF.

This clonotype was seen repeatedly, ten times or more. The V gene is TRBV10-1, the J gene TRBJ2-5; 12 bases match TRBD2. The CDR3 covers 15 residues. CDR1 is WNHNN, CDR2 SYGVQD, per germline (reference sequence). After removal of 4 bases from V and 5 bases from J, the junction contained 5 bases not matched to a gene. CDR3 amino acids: CASSASGRAGETQYF. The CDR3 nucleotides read TGCGCCAGCAGTGCTAGCGGGAGGGCCGGTGAGACCCAGTACTTC.

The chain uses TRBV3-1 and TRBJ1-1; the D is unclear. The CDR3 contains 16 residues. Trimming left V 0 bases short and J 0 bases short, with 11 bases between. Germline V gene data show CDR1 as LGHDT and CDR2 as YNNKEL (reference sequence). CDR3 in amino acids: CASSQDGGGMNTEAFF. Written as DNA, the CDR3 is TGTGCCAGCAGCCAAGATGGCGGAGGCATGAACACTGAAGCTTTCTTT.

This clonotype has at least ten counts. DNA for the CDR3: TGCAGCGTTGAAGCTCCTGGACGAAGAGAAAAACTGTTTTTT. Translating gives CSVEAPGRREKLFF. The gene calls are TRBV29-1 and TRBJ1-4; D uncertain. The germline V gene has CDR1 SQVTM and CDR2 ANQGSEA. The CDR3 contains 14 residues. With 1 base removed from V and 8 bases from J, the gap between germline ends came to 14 bases. The full variable domain, rest sourced from reference TRBV29-1 and TRBJ1-4, is SAVISQKPSRDICQRGTSLTIQCQVDSQVTMMFWYRQQPGQSLTLIATANQGSEATYESGFVIDKFPISRPNLTFSTLTVSNMSPEDSSIYLCSVEAPGRREKLFFGSGTQLSVL.

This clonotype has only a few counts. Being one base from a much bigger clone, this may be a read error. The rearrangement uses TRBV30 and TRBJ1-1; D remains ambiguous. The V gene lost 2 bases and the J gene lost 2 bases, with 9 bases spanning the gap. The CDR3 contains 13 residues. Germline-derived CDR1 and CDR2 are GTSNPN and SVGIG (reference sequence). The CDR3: CAWSRHGNTEAFF. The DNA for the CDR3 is TGTGCCTGGAGTCGGCACGGTAACACTGAAGCTTTCTTT. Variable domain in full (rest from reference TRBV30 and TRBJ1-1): SQTIHQWPATLVQPVGSPLSLECTVEGTSNPNLYWYRQAAGRGLQLLFYSVGIGQISSEVPQNLSASRPQDRQFILSSKKLLLSDSGFYLCAWSRHGNTEAFFGQGTRLTVV.

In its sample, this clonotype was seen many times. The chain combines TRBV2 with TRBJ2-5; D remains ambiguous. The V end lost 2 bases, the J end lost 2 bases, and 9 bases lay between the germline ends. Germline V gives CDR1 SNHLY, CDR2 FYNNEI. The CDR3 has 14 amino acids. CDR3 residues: CASSELIPQETQYF. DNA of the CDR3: TGTGCCAGCAGTGAATTAATCCCTCAAGAGACCCAGTACTTC. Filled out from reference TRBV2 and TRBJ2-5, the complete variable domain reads EPEVTQTPSHQVTQMGQEVILRCVPISNHLYFYWYRQILGQKVEFLVSFYNNEISEKSEIFDDQFSVERPDGSNFTLKIRSTKLEDSAMYFCASSELIPQETQYFGPGTRLLVL.

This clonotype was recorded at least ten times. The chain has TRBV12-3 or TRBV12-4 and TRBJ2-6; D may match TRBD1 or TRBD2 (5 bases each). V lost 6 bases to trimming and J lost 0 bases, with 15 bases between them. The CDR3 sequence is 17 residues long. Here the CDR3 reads CASRGSGGSSGANVLTF. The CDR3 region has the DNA TGTGCCAGCAGAGGTAGTGGGGGAAGCTCTGGGGCCAACGTCCTGACTTTC.

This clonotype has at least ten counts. CDR3 sequence (DNA): TGTGCCAGCAGTTTACAGGGAAGGGGAGGCTACACCTTC. Its protein product is CASSLQGRGGYTF. The chain links TRBV27 to TRBJ1-2; D might be TRBD1 (5 bases). The CDR3 has 13 amino acids. V was pared by 2 bases and J by 8 bases, with 12 bases between. Per germline, CDR1 MNHEY and CDR2 SMNVEV (reference sequence).

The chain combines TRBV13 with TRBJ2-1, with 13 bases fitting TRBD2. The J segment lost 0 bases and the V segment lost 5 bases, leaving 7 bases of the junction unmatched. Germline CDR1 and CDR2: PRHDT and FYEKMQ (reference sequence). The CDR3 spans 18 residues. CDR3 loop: CASSPRLAGGSSYNEQFF. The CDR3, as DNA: TGTGCCAGCAGCCCTCGACTAGCGGGGGGCAGCTCCTACAATGAGCAGTTCTTC.

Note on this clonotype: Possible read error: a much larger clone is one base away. The chain's CDR3 is CAWSVSLSGSNVLTF. For the CDR3, the DNA is TGTGCCTGGAGTGTTTCGCTCTCTGGGTCCAACGTCCTGACTTTC. The genes are TRBV30 and TRBJ2-6; D uncertain. The CDR3 consists of 15 residues. Germline CDR1 is GTSNPN and CDR2 is SVGIG (reference sequence).

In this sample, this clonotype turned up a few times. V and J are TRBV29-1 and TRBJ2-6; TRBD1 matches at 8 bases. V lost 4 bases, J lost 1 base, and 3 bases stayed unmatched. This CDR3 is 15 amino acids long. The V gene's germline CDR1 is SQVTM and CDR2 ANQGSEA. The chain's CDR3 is CSVGQGASGANVLTF. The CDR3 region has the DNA TGCAGCGTTGGGCAGGGGGCATCTGGGGCCAACGTCCTGACTTTC.

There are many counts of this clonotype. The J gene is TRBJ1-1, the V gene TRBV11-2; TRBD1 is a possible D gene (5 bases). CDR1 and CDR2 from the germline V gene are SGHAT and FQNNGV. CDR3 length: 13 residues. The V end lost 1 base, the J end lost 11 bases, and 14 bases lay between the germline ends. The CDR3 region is CASSLAPRAWAFF. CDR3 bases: TGTGCCAGCAGCTTAGCTCCCAGGGCTTGGGCTTTCTTT.

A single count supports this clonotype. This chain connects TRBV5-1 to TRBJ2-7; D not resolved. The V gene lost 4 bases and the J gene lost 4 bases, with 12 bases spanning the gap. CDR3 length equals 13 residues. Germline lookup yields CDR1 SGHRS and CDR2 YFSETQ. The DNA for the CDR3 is TGCGCCAGCAGCATCGGGCAGACTTACGAGCAGTACTTC. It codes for CASSIGQTYEQYF.

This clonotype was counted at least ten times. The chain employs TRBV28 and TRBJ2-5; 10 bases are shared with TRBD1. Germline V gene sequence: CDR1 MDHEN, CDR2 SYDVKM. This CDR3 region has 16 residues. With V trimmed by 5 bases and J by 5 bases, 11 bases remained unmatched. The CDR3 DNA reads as TGTGCCAGCAGTAGATCCGGGACAGGGGTAAGGGAGACCCAGTACTTC. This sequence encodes CASSRSGTGVRETQYF.

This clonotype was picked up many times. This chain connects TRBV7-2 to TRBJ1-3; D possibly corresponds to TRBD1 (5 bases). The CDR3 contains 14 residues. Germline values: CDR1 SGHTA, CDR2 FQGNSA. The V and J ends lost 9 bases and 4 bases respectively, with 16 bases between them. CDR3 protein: CARGGGSDGNTIYF. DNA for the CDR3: TGTGCCAGGGGGGGAGGCAGCGACGGAAACACCATATATTTT.

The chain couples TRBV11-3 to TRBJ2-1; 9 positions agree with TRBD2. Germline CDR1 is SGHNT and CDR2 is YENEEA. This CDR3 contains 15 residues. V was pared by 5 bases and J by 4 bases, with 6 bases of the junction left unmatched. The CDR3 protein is CASSRSGGRYNEQFF. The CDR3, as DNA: TGTGCCAGCAGCAGGAGCGGGGGGCGGTACAATGAGCAGTTCTTC.

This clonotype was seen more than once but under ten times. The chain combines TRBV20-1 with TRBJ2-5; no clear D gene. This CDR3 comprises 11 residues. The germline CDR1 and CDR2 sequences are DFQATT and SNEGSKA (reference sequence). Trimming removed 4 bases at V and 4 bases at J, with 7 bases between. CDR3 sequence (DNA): TGCAGTGCTAAACAGAGAGAGACCCAGTACTTC. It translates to CSAKQRETQYF.

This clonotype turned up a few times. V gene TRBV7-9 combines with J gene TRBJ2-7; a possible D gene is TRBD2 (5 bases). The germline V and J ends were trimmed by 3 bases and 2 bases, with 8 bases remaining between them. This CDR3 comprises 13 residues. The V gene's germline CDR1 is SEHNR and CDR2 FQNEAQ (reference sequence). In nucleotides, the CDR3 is TGTGCCAGCAGCTTCGGGGAAACCTACGAGCAGTACTTC. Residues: CASSFGETYEQYF.

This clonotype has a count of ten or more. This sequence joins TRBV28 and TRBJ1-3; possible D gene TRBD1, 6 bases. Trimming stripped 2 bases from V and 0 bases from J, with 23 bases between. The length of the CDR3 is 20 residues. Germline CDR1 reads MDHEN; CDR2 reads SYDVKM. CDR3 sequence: CASSLGSLQGARLSGNTIYF. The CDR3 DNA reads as TGTGCCAGCAGTTTAGGGTCCCTACAGGGAGCAAGACTCTCTGGAAACACCATATATTTT.

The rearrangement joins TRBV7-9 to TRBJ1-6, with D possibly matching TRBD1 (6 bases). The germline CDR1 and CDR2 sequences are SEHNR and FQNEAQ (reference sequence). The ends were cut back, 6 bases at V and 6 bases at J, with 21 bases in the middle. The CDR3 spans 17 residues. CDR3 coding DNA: TGTGCCAGCAGTCATTTACGACGGGGGCGCGGTAATTCACCCCTCCACTTT. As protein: CASSHLRRGRGNSPLHF.

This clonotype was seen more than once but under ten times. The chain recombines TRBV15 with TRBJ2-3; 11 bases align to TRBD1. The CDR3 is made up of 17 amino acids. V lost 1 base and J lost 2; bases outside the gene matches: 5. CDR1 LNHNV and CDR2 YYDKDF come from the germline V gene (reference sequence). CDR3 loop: CATSRAGTGGPTDTQYF. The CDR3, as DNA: TGTGCCACCAGCAGAGCCGGGACAGGGGGTCCCACAGATACGCAGTATTTT.

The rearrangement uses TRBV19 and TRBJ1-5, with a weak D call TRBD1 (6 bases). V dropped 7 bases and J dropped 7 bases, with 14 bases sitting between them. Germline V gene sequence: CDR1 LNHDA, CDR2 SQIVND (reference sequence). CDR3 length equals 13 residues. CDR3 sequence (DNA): TGTGCCAGTAAGGACAGCCTGCGACAGCCCCAGCATTTT. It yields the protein CASKDSLRQPQHF.